The 5 T cell receptor beta chains below were found in one sample sequenced in a study of T cell responses to AZD1222 COVID-19 vaccine. The repertoire was sequenced with immunoSEQ multiplex PCR; TCRdb's copy has only in-frame clones and lacks some. The table lists 100,000 to 150,000 clones, 86% of them singletons. Sequenced material: peripheral blood, taken on day 0 of AZD1222 vaccination. The receptors come from an adult in good health.

The chain uses TRBV7-8 and TRBJ2-7; TRBD2 is a possible D gene (5 bases). Germline values: CDR1 SGHVS, CDR2 FQNEAQ. CDR3 length: 14 residues. V was pared by 5 bases and J by 3 bases, with 14 bases between. CDR3 sequence reads: CASSPGGSSYEQYF. As DNA, the CDR3 is TGTGCCAGCAGCCCAGGCGGGTCTAGCTACGAGCAGTACTTC. The full variable domain, in which reference TRBV7-8 and TRBJ2-7 provide the parts outside the CDR3, is GAGVSQSPRYKVAKRGQDVALRCDPISGHVSLFWYQQALGQGPEFLTYFQNEAQLDKSGLPSDRFFAERPEGSVSTLKIQRTQQEDSAVYLCASSPGGSSYEQYFGPGTRLTVT.

The genes are TRBV9 and TRBJ1-1; 8 bases align to TRBD1. With V trimmed by 0 bases and J by 5 bases, 6 bases remained unmatched. Germline V lookup: CDR1 SGDLS, CDR2 YYNGEE. The CDR3 has 15 amino acids. In nucleotides, the CDR3 is TGTGCCAGCAGCGTAGATGGACAGGGAAGGACTGAAGCTTTCTTT. It yields the protein CASSVDGQGRTEAFF.

The chain has TRBV7-2 and TRBJ1-2, with a weak D call TRBD1 (6 bases). V was trimmed by 5 bases and J by 4 bases, leaving 17 bases between them. Germline CDR1 and CDR2: SGHTA and FQGNSA. The length of the CDR3 is 15 residues. In DNA, the CDR3 is TGTGCCAGCAGCCCAGGGACATCACACCGCTATGGCTACACCTTC. This codes for CASSPGTSHRYGYTF.

This chain uses TRBV7-2 with TRBJ2-1, with D possibly TRBD2 on 6 matching bases. The CDR3 sequence is 12 residues long. V was trimmed by 5 bases and J by 14 bases, leaving 16 bases between them. Germline V lookup: CDR1 SGHTA, CDR2 FQGNSA. CDR3 bases: TGTGCCAGCAGCACCAATCGGGGGTCCGAGTTCTTC. Its protein is CASSTNRGSEFF. Using reference TRBV7-2 and TRBJ2-1 for the parts outside the CDR3, the full variable domain is GAGVSQSPSNKVTEKGKDVELRCDPISGHTALYWYRQSLGQGLEFLIYFQGNSAPDKSGLPSDRFSAERTGGSVSTLTIQRTQQEDSAVYLCASSTNRGSEFFGPGTRLTVL.

The genes are TRBV7-2 and TRBJ2-1; 11 bases are a match to TRBD2. The CDR3 loop spans 16 amino acids. Trimming at V came to 5 bases and at J to 12 bases, leaving 15 bases not matched to a gene. In germline, CDR1 is SGHTA, CDR2 FQGNSA. Here the CDR3 reads CASSLRGGSGGAGQFF. CDR3 coding DNA: TGTGCCAGCAGCCTAAGGGGAGGTAGCGGGGGGGCCGGGCAGTTCTTC. Looking up the rest from reference TRBV7-2 and TRBJ2-1 gives the full variable domain: GAGVSQSPSNKVTEKGKDVELRCDPISGHTALYWYRQSLGQGLEFLIYFQGNSAPDKSGLPSDRFSAERTGGSVSTLTIQRTQQEDSAVYLCASSLRGGSGGAGQFFGPGTRLTVL.